Following are 8 T cell receptor beta chains from one sample sequenced in a study of CD8 T cells in ankylosing spondylitis. The study, taken as a whole, reports: A TCR beta motif of under 10 highly homologous variants appeared characteristic of ankylosing spondylitis blood.

A single record per CDR3 protein comes from TCRdb applying MiXCR to the 5' RACE reads. The sample contains about 390,000 distinct CDR3 sequences, 20% to 25% of which appear only once. These TCRs' antigens remain unknown. Sequencing used blood, either unsorted or a sorted T cell fraction (not recorded which). These receptors all come from a male donor with ankylosing spondylitis.

The CDR3 sequence is CASSLGGRVREKLFF. DNA for the CDR3: TGTGCCAGCAGCTTGGGGGGCAGGGTGAGGGAAAAACTGTTTTTT. The rearrangement joins TRBV5-4 to TRBJ1-4; TRBD1 might be the D (5 bases). CDR1 is SGHNT, CDR2 YYREEE, per germline (reference sequence). V lost 0 bases and J lost 8, with 14 bases in between. The CDR3 is 15 residues long.

The chain recombines TRBV11-2 with TRBJ2-1, with TRBD2 matching 7 bases. Losses at the gene ends were 1 base for V and 2 bases for J; bases not matched to a gene: 14. The CDR3 runs to 19 residues. CDR1 is SGHAT, CDR2 FQNNGV, per germline. The CDR3 loop is CASSLVFRGRVDTYNEQFF. The DNA for the CDR3 is TGTGCCAGCAGCTTAGTTTTCCGCGGGAGAGTCGACACCTACAATGAGCAGTTCTTC.

The sample holds a few counts of this clonotype. V and J are TRBV24-1 and TRBJ1-3; TRBD1 aligns across 7 bases. V was clipped by 3 bases and J by 2 bases; unmatched bases: 3. Looked up from germline, CDR1 is KGHDR and CDR2 is SFDVKD. The CDR3 has 15 residues. The CDR3 DNA follows: TGTGCCACCAGTGATCCTACAGGGGCTGGAAACACCATATATTTT. Amino acids: CATSDPTGAGNTIYF.

This clonotype appeared a few times. This chain links TRBV7-9 with TRBJ2-7, with TRBD1 as a possible D gene (5 bases). CDR1 is SEHNR, CDR2 FQNEAQ, per germline (reference sequence). The CDR3 spans 15 residues. Trimming pared 1 base from V and 0 bases from J, leaving 10 bases between. CDR3 region: CASSLVSQGSYEQYF. CDR3 coding DNA: TGTGCCAGCAGCTTAGTTTCCCAGGGCTCCTACGAGCAGTACTTC.

The CDR3 protein is CASSRRTSGSSYNEQFF. In DNA form, the CDR3 reads TGTGCCAGCAGCCGAAGGACTAGCGGTTCCTCCTACAATGAGCAGTTCTTC. This chain links TRBV3-1 with TRBJ2-1; 10 bases agree with TRBD2. V dropped 4 bases and J dropped 0; count of bases not matched to a gene: 6. The CDR3 runs to 17 residues. The germline V gene encodes CDR1 LGHDT and CDR2 YNNKEL (reference sequence).

The CDR3 spells CASSLEVNSNQPQHF. The DNA of the CDR3 is TGTGCCAGCAGCTTAGAGGTTAATAGCAATCAGCCCCAGCATTTT. J is TRBJ1-5 and V is TRBV5-5; the D is unclear. The CDR3 consists of 15 residues. V lost 2 bases, J lost 0 bases, and 9 bases lay in between. The germline gives CDR1 SGHKS, CDR2 YYEKEE (reference sequence).

This clonotype was seen many times. The CDR3 sequence: CASSFGYRVSRDTGELFF. In DNA, the CDR3 is TGTGCCAGCAGCTTCGGTTATAGGGTCTCCAGGGACACCGGGGAGCTGTTTTTT. This chain uses TRBV11-2 with TRBJ2-2; D might be TRBD1 (5 bases). The CDR3 runs to 18 residues. Looked up from germline, CDR1 is SGHAT and CDR2 is FQNNGV. V lost 3 bases and J lost 3, with 20 bases in between.

V and J are TRBV12-3 or TRBV12-4 and TRBJ2-7; D is unresolved. CDR3 length equals 14 residues. V dropped 6 bases and J dropped 3 bases, with 15 bases sitting between them. CDR3 sequence reads: CASSLRDISYEQYF. In DNA form, the CDR3 reads TGTGCCAGCAGCCTCCGAGACATAAGCTACGAGCAGTACTTC.